The 12 T cell receptor beta chains given below trace back to one sample, sequenced in a study of T cell repertoires and HLA-DP antigens. These receptors are not linked to any known antigen. TCRdb's copy holds only in-frame clones and misses some; the assay was immunoSEQ multiplex PCR. The sample comprises some 89,000 clones, 86% of which are singletons, and less than 2% rests with the top ten. Sequenced sample: CD4+ T cells from PBMCs. The receptor source for this set is a man between 50 and 59 years old in good health and CMV-seronegative.

The J gene is TRBJ2-5, the V gene TRBV30, with D perhaps matching TRBD2 (6 bases). This CDR3 has 14 amino acids. The V gene's germline CDR1 is GTSNPN and CDR2 SVGIG (reference sequence). Trimming removed 0 bases from V and 5 bases from J, with 13 bases in between. The CDR3 here is CAWSVKGRRETQYF. The DNA for the CDR3 is TGTGCCTGGAGTGTAAAGGGGAGGCGCGAGACCCAGTACTTC. Complete variable domain (other parts from reference TRBV30 and TRBJ2-5): SQTIHQWPATLVQPVGSPLSLECTVEGTSNPNLYWYRQAAGRGLQLLFYSVGIGQISSEVPQNLSASRPQDRQFILSSKKLLLSDSGFYLCAWSVKGRRETQYFGPGTRLLVL.

This chain uses TRBV6-5 with TRBJ1-6; D is possibly TRBD1 (5 bases). Trimming removed 6 bases from V and 7 bases from J, with 16 bases in between. CDR3 length equals 15 residues. CDR1 is MNHEY and CDR2 is SVGAGI in the germline V gene. The CDR3 DNA sequence: TGTGCCAGCAGGGGGACGCCTTCCACGAATTCACCCCTCCACTTT. This gives the protein CASRGTPSTNSPLHF.

V and J are TRBV5-1 and TRBJ2-5, with D possibly being TRBD1 or TRBD2 (6 bases each). Germline-derived CDR1 and CDR2 are SGHRS and YFSETQ. The CDR3 covers 14 residues. V was clipped by 1 base and J by 5 bases, with 12 bases between them. CDR3 sequence reads: CASSLTGAGETQYF. The CDR3 nucleotides read TGCGCCAGCAGCTTGACGGGGGCAGGGGAGACCCAGTACTTC. Drawing the rest from reference TRBV5-1 and TRBJ2-5, the complete variable domain is KAGVTQTPRYLIKTRGQQVTLSCSPISGHRSVSWYQQTPGQGLQFLFEYFSETQRNKGNFPGRFSGRQFSNSRSEMNVSTLELGDSALYLCASSLTGAGETQYFGPGTRLLVL.

This clone has only one observation. V gene TRBV5-1 combines with J gene TRBJ2-1; D is ambiguous. Germline CDR1 and CDR2: SGHRS and YFSETQ. This CDR3 has 14 amino acids. V was cut by 0 bases and J by 8 bases, with 12 bases left in between. The CDR3: CASSLEFWSDEQFF. CDR3 nucleotide sequence: TGCGCCAGCAGCTTGGAGTTCTGGAGCGATGAGCAGTTCTTC.

This clone appeared a few times. This chain links TRBV2 with TRBJ1-3, with D perhaps TRBD1 (5 bases). Germline V CDR1 and CDR2: SNHLY, FYNNEI. Between the trimmed V and J ends, which lost 1 base and 1 base, there was a span of 11 bases. This CDR3 has 16 amino acids. The CDR3: CASSEEGGASGNTIYF. Written as DNA, the CDR3 is TGTGCCAGCAGTGAAGAGGGCGGGGCGTCTGGAAACACCATATATTTT.

V gene TRBV9 combines with J gene TRBJ1-1, with D possibly TRBD1 on 6 matching bases. This CDR3 contains 14 residues. Germline V CDR1 and CDR2: SGDLS, YYNGEE. V dropped 4 bases and J dropped 1 base, with 11 bases sitting between them. This CDR3 reads CASSFRDTNTEAFF. CDR3 nucleotides: TGTGCCAGCAGCTTCCGGGACACGAACACTGAAGCTTTCTTT.

This clone was observed once. This chain links TRBV7-2 with TRBJ2-7, with 8 bases aligning to TRBD1. The ends lost 4 bases at V and 6 bases at J; junction bases unmatched: 11. From germline, CDR1 is SGHTA and CDR2 FQGNSA. The CDR3 runs 15 residues. The CDR3 region has the DNA TGTGCCAGCAGCTATACAGGGGGTGGTCCCCTCGAGCAGTACTTC. Translation gives CASSYTGGGPLEQYF.

This clone was detected only a few times. The chain uses TRBV30 and TRBJ2-7, with D unresolved. The germline V gene encodes CDR1 GTSNPN and CDR2 SVGIG (reference sequence). This CDR3 comprises 12 residues. V lost 3 bases and J 2 bases, leaving 8 bases between the germline ends. The CDR3 DNA reads TGTGCCTGGAGATGGGGAACCTACGAGCAGTACTTC. Translating it yields CAWRWGTYEQYF.

V and J are TRBV19 and TRBJ1-3; 7 nucleotides align to TRBD1. The CDR3 covers 14 residues. Germline CDR1 reads LNHDA; CDR2 reads SQIVND (reference sequence). J gave up 4 bases and V 10 bases, and 10 bases lay outside the gene matches. CDR3: CATRLQGTGNTIYF. CDR3 sequence (DNA): TGTGCCACGCGACTACAGGGGACCGGAAACACCATATATTTT.

This clone was recorded only once. The rearrangement uses TRBV11-2 and TRBJ2-5, with TRBD2 matching 11 bases. Germline V gene lookup returns CDR1 SGHAT and CDR2 FQNNGV. Unmatched junction bases numbered 10, after V lost 5 bases and J lost 5 bases. The CDR3 covers 16 residues. The CDR3 nucleotides are TGTGCCAGCAGCGTCACTAGCGGGAGCGGTGGGGAGACCCAGTACTTC. Residues: CASSVTSGSGGETQYF.

The chain is built from TRBV5-1 and TRBJ2-7; no firm D call. The CDR3 sequence is 16 residues long. V was pared by 5 bases and J by 2 bases, with 20 bases between. CDR1 is SGHRS and CDR2 is YFSETQ in the germline V gene. The CDR3 is CASSQSGGRVAYEQYF. CDR3 coding DNA: TGCGCCAGCAGTCAATCGGGTGGAAGGGTGGCCTACGAGCAGTACTTC. The entire variable domain, with the rest obtained from reference TRBV5-1 and TRBJ2-7, is as follows: KAGVTQTPRYLIKTRGQQVTLSCSPISGHRSVSWYQQTPGQGLQFLFEYFSETQRNKGNFPGRFSGRQFSNSRSEMNVSTLELGDSALYLCASSQSGGRVAYEQYFGPGTRLTVT.

The chain carries TRBV7-9 and TRBJ2-3; possible D gene TRBD2, 6 bases. The CDR3 length is 13 residues. Germline V gene sequence: CDR1 SEHNR, CDR2 FQNEAQ (reference sequence). Trimming stripped 7 bases from V and 0 bases from J, with 8 bases between. The CDR3 sequence is CASMSGSTDTQYF. In DNA, the CDR3 is TGTGCCAGCATGAGCGGGAGCACAGATACGCAGTATTTT.